This T cell receptor beta chain was observed in a study of shared clonotypes between healthy human individuals. The study, taken as a whole, reports: In several donors, around 5.5% of naive CD4 clonotypes appeared in common.

Per the germline V gene, CDR1 is MNHNY and CDR2 is SVGAGI (reference sequence). The CDR3 runs to 15 residues. V was trimmed by 4 bases and J by 3 bases, leaving 12 bases between them. A note on this clone: What it recognizes is unknown.

Method: immunoSEQ multiplex PCR; TCRdb's copy keeps in-frame clones and lacks some. Of fewer than 3 million clones in the sample, less than 95% were seen once. This sequence was found in a man younger than 30 in good health. Some clones in this sample may be carry-over from other donors' samples. Sequenced: naive CD4+ T cells from PBMCs. Subset of the sample: CD45RA+ positively selected. This sequence joins TRBV6-6 and TRBJ1-4; D may be TRBD1 (6 bases). The CDR3 DNA reads TGTGCCAGCAGTTTAATGGGGGCCTCTAATGAAAAACTGTTTTTT. Translating gives CASSLMGASNEKLFF.